The 5 T cell receptor beta chains reported below all come from one sample, sequenced in a study of blood T cell repertoires in COVID-19. Libraries were prepared by immunoSEQ multiplex PCR; TCRdb keeps only in-frame clonotypes and omits some of them. Seen here are about 56,000 clones, nearly 90% observed once, and the top ten hold under 45%. The sample consisted of peripheral blood. These receptors all stem from an older woman with COVID-19, enrolled during active disease.

V usage is TRBV29-1 and J usage is TRBJ2-5, with D possibly matching TRBD1 (5 bases). There are 12 residues in the CDR3. V gave up 1 base and J gave up 5 bases, with 8 bases separating them. Germline V gene sequence: CDR1 SQVTM, CDR2 ANQGSEA. For the CDR3, the DNA is TGCAGCGTTGAAGGGGGCACGGAGACCCAGTACTTC. Amino acid sequence: CSVEGGTETQYF.

The chain uses TRBV27 and TRBJ1-2, with D hard to call. CDR1 is MNHEY and CDR2 is SMNVEV in the germline V gene (reference sequence). CDR3 length equals 14 residues. V dropped 0 bases and J dropped 3 bases, with 8 bases sitting between them. The CDR3 bases are TGTGCCAGCAGTTTATCGCGGGTCCACTATGGCTACACCTTC. It codes for CASSLSRVHYGYTF.

The chain couples TRBV30 to TRBJ1-1; a weak D match, TRBD1 (5 bases). The CDR3 has 17 residues. V lost 2 bases, J lost 1 base, and 20 bases lay in between. CDR1 is GTSNPN, CDR2 SVGIG, per germline (reference sequence). CDR3 protein: CAWSLPPGGGTNTEAFF. Written as DNA, the CDR3 is TGTGCCTGGAGTCTCCCCCCCGGGGGGGGGACGAACACTGAAGCTTTCTTT.

This sequence joins TRBV29-1 and TRBJ2-3, with 7 positions matching TRBD2. The length of the CDR3 is 14 residues. The junction had 10 bases not matched to a gene; V was cut back by 4 bases and J by 6 bases. The germline V gene has CDR1 SQVTM and CDR2 ANQGSEA. The CDR3 DNA is TGCAGCGTTGGTAGGCTGAGCGGGATTGATACGCAGTATTTT. Its protein product is CSVGRLSGIDTQYF.

V gene TRBV27 combines with J gene TRBJ1-2; 8 nucleotides match TRBD1. Trimming at V came to 5 bases and at J to 6 bases, leaving 5 bases not matched to a gene. In germline, CDR1 is MNHEY, CDR2 SMNVEV (reference sequence). The CDR3 spans 13 residues. The DNA of the CDR3 is TGTGCCAGCAGTCTGACAGGGGTCCATGGCTACACCTTC. It yields the protein CASSLTGVHGYTF.